This TCR beta chain emerged from a study of cytomegalovirus exposure and HLA in healthy donors. Study-level results: Several of the most significant clusters were apparently associated with common viral pathogens in a later analysis. Earlier findings revealed that most TCR beta V segments proved productive either about 87% or about 30% of the time.

The PCR employed 60 Vbeta primers together with 13 Jbeta primers. Sequenced by immunoSEQ multiplex PCR; TCRdb stores in-frame clones only, minus some. The sample records 150,000 to 170,000 clones, about 80% being singletons. This CDR3 is built from 14 residues. V was clipped by 2 bases and J by 3 bases, with 10 bases between them. Germline assignment: CDR1 LNHDA and CDR2 SQIVND (reference sequence). This clone was seen only once. The target antigen is unknown. This clonotype was sampled from a man aged 25 to 40 in good health and CMV-seropositive. The sequenced sample consisted of PBMCs. The chain employs TRBV19 and TRBJ1-1, with D unresolved. CDR3 DNA sequence: TGTGCCAGTAGTATAAACAGCCTCGACACTGAAGCTTTCTTT. It yields the protein CASSINSLDTEAFF.